This T cell receptor beta chain was recovered during a study of shared clonotypes between healthy human individuals. Overall study context: Aged between 18 and 49, the donors were a couple of women and three men.

Assay: immunoSEQ multiplex PCR; the TCRdb copy retains only in-frame clones and omits some. The sample holds under 1,900,000 clones, around 98.5% seen once. This CDR3 has 14 residues. Germline V gives CDR1 SNHLY, CDR2 FYNNEI. V gave up 6 bases and J gave up 5 bases, with 16 bases separating them. The chain joins TRBV2 to TRBJ1-1; D may be TRBD1 (6 bases). This receptor was identified in a man in his thirties or forties in good health. The specimen was naive CD4+ T cells sorted from blood. The sample's subset: CD45RA+ positively selected. The CDR3 DNA sequence: TGTGCCAGCAGCCAGAGGGGGGAGGGTACTGAAGCTTTCTTT. It yields the protein CASSQRGEGTEAFF.